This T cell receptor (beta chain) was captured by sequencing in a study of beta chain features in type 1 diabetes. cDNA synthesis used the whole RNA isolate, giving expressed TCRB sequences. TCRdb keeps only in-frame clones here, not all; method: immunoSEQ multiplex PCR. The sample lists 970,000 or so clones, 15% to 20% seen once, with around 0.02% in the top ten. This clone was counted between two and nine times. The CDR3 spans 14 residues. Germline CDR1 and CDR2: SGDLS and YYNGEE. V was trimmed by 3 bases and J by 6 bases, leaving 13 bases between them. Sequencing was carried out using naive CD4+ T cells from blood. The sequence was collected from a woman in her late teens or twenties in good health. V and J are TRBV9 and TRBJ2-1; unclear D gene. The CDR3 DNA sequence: TGTGCCAGCAGCGGGGCAACAGCCCGCAATGAGCAGTTCTTC. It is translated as CASSGATARNEQFF.